The 9 T cell receptor beta chains given below trace back to one sample, sequenced in a study of blood T cell repertoires in COVID-19 (dated by TCRdb to about 2020). Library creation used the immunoSEQ multiplex PCR assay. The source is immuneACCESS, and TCRdb retained only in-frame sequences with V and J called. Part of the clones is not carried over; for the studies checked, unresolved V genes explain less than half of this, and the remainder is unexplained. The sample records tens of thousands of clones, roughly 88% of which are singletons. The ten largest clones add up to around 1.3% of the sample. The sequencing input was peripheral blood. These receptor sequences come from an elderly woman with acute or convalescent COVID-19.

The chain combines TRBV7-3 with TRBJ2-3; TRBD1 aligns across 7 bases. In germline, CDR1 is SGHTA, CDR2 FQGTGA. The CDR3 contains 14 residues. Trimming took 4 bases from V and 2 from J; bases not matched to a gene: 3. CDR3 sequence reads: CASSWDSDTDTQYF. The CDR3 DNA is TGTGCCAGCAGCTGGGACAGCGACACAGATACGCAGTATTTT.

The chain carries TRBV6-5 and TRBJ1-1, with a tentative D call TRBD1 (6 bases). Trimming pared 6 bases from V and 8 bases from J, leaving 10 bases between. Germline V lookup: CDR1 MNHEY, CDR2 SVGAGI. The CDR3 is 11 amino acids. The CDR3 DNA follows: TGTGCCAGCAGGAGGCAGGGGGAAGCTTTCTTT. This translates into CASRRQGEAFF.

The chain has TRBV3-1 (or the pseudogene TRBV3-2) and TRBJ1-1, with TRBD1 matching 7 bases. V trimming: 3 bases; J trimming: 3 bases; junction bases outside the gene matches: 1. The CDR3 extends over 13 amino acids. Germline-derived CDR1 and CDR2 are LGHDT and YNNKEL (reference sequence). CDR3 loop: CASSQGQHTEAFF. CDR3 coding DNA: TGTGCCAGCAGCCAGGGACAGCACACTGAAGCTTTCTTT.

This clone has just one count. The chain combines TRBV9 with TRBJ2-5; D possibly corresponds to TRBD2 (5 bases). In germline, CDR1 is SGDLS, CDR2 YYNGEE. Trimming took off 0 bases at V and 4 bases at J, with 10 bases between the two ends. This CDR3 has 14 amino acids. The CDR3 coding sequence is TGTGCCAGCAGCGTAGCTGGTAGCGTAGAGACCCAGTACTTC. Translating it yields CASSVAGSVETQYF.

Only one count was recorded for this clone. This chain joins TRBV27 and TRBJ2-1; 8 positions match TRBD2. CDR1 is MNHEY, CDR2 SMNVEV, per germline (reference sequence). The trim removed 6 bases at V and 5 bases at J, leaving 9 bases unmatched. The CDR3 contains 15 residues. This chain's CDR3 is CASRVTSGHHNEQFF. Here the CDR3 DNA reads TGTGCCAGCAGGGTAACTAGCGGCCACCACAATGAGCAGTTCTTC.

This clone came up a few times. The CDR3 region is CASSATGTNQPQHF. Written as DNA, the CDR3 is TGTGCCAGCAGTGCAACAGGGACAAATCAGCCCCAGCATTTT. The chain employs TRBV6-6 and TRBJ1-5; D may be TRBD1 (6 bases). Trimming removed 5 bases from V and 4 bases from J, with 12 bases in between. Germline V lookup: CDR1 MNHNY, CDR2 SVGAGI (reference sequence). The length of the CDR3 is 14 residues.

This chain links TRBV9 with TRBJ1-2, with TRBD1 matching 8 bases. CDR1 is SGDLS, CDR2 YYNGEE, per germline. The junction had 5 bases not matched to a gene; V was cut back by 3 bases and J by 1 base. CDR3 length equals 15 residues. The CDR3 loop is CASSATGVINYGYTF. CDR3 in DNA: TGTGCCAGCAGCGCGACAGGGGTGATTAACTATGGCTACACCTTC.

J is TRBJ2-3 and V is TRBV27; 13 positions match TRBD2. Germline loops: CDR1 MNHEY, CDR2 SMNVEV (reference sequence). The CDR3 is 16 residues long. With V trimmed by 5 bases and J by 3 bases, 5 bases remained unmatched. CDR3 residues: CASSKLAGGPTDTQYF. The CDR3 DNA follows: TGTGCCAGCAGTAAACTAGCGGGAGGGCCGACAGATACGCAGTATTTT.

J is TRBJ2-2 and V is TRBV7-2; D possibly corresponds to TRBD1 (6 bases). This CDR3 is built from 17 residues. Germline V gene lookup returns CDR1 SGHTA and CDR2 FQGNSA. Between the trimmed V and J ends, which lost 5 bases and 1 base, there was a span of 17 bases. CDR3 sequence (DNA): TGTGCCAGCAGCCCCCAGGGGTATGGGTGGAACACCGGGGAGCTGTTTTTT. This gives the protein CASSPQGYGWNTGELFF.